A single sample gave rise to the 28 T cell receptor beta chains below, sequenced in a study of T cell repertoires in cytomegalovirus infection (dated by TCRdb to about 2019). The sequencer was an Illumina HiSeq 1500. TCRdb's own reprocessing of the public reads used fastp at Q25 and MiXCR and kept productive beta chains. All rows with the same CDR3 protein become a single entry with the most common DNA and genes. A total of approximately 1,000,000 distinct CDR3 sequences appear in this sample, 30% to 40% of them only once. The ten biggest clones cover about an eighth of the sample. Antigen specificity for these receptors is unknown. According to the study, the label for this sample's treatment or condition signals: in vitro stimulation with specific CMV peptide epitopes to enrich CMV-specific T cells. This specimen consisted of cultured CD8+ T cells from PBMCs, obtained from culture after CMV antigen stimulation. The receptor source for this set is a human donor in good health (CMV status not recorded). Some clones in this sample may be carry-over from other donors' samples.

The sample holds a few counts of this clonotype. The CDR3: CASSAPSGANTGELFF. The CDR3, as DNA: TGCGCCAGCAGTGCCCCGTCAGGGGCAAACACCGGGGAGCTGTTTTTT. The V and J genes are TRBV10-2 and TRBJ2-2; tentatively, D is TRBD1 (6 bases). Germline assignment: CDR1 WSHSY and CDR2 SAAADI. The CDR3 sequence is 16 residues long. Trimming took 4 bases from V and 2 from J, leaving 14 bases between them.

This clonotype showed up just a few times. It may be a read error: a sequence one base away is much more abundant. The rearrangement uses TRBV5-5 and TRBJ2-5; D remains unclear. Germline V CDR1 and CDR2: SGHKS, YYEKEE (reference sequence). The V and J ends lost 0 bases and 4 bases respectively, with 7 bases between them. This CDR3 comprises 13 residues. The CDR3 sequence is CASSLESAETQYF. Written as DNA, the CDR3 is TGTGCCAGCAGCTTGGAGTCGGCAGAGACCCAGTACTTC.

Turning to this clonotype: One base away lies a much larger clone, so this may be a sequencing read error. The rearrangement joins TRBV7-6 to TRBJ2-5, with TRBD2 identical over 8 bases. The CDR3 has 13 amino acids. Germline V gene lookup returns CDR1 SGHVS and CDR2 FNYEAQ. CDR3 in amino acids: CASNLPGGRTQYF. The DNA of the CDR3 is TGTGCCAGCAACTTACCGGGGGGGCGAACCCAGTACTTC.

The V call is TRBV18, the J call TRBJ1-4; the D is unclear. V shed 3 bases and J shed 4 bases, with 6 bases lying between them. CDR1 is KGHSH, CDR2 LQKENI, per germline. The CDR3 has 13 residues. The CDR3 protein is CASSPIFNEKLFF. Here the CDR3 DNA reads TGTGCCAGCTCACCGATTTTTAATGAAAAACTGTTTTTT.

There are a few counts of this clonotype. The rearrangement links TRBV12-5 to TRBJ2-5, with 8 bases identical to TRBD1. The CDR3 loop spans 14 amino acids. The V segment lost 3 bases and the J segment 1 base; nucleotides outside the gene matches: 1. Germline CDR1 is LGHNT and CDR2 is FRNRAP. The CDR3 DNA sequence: TGTGCTAGTGGTTTCGGACAGGGCCAAGAGACCCAGTACTTC. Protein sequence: CASGFGQGQETQYF.

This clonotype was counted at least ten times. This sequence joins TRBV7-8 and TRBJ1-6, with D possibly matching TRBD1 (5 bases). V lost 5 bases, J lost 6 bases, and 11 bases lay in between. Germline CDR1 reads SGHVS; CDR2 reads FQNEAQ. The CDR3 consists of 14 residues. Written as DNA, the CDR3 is TGTGCCAGCAGCGGCCGGGACGGTAATTCACCCCTCCACTTT. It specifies CASSGRDGNSPLHF.

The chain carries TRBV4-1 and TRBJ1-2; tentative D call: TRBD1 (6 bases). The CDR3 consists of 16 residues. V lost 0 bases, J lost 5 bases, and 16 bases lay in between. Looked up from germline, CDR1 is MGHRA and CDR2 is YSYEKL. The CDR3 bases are TGCGCCAGCAGCCAAGAGGGCGGGCAGGGGCCTTATGGCTACACCTTC. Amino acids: CASSQEGGQGPYGYTF.

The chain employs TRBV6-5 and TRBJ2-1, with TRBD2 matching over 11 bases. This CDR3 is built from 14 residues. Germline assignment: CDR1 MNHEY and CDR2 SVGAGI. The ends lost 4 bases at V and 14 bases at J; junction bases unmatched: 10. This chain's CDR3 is CASSSPLAGGSKFF. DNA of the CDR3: TGTGCCAGCAGTTCGCCCCTAGCGGGGGGTAGCAAGTTCTTC.

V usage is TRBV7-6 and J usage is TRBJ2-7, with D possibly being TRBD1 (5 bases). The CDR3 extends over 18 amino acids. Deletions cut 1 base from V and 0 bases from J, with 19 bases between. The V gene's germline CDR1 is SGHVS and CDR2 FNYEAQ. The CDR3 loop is CASSLGTLGSKGSYEQYV. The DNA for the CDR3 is TGTGCCAGCAGCTTAGGGACATTAGGCTCAAAGGGCTCCTACGAGCAGTACGTC.

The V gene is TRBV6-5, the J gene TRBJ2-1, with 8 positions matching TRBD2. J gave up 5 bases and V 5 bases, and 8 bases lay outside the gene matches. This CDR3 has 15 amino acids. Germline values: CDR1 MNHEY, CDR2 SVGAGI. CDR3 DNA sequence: TGTGCCAGCAGTCCCTCTGGCGGGGGGCACAATGAGCAGTTCTTC. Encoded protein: CASSPSGGGHNEQFF.

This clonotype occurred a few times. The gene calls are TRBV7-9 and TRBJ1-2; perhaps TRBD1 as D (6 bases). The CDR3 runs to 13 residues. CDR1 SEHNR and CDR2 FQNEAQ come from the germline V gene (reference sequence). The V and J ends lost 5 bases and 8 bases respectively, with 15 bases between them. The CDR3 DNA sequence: TGTGCCAGCAGCCCAGGGGAGGTTATAGGCTACACCTTC. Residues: CASSPGEVIGYTF. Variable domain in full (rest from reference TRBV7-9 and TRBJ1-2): DTGVSQNPRHKITKRGQNVTFRCDPISEHNRLYWYRQTLGQGPEFLTYFQNEAQLEKSRLLSDRFSAERPKGSFSTLEIQRTEQGDSAMYLCASSPGEVIGYTFGSGTRLTVV.

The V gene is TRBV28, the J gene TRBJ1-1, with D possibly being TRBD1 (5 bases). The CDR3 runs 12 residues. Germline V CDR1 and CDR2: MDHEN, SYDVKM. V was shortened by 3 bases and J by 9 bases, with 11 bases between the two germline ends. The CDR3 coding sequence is TGTGCCAGCAGTTTGGGGGTTTTTAAAGCTTTCTTT. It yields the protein CASSLGVFKAFF.

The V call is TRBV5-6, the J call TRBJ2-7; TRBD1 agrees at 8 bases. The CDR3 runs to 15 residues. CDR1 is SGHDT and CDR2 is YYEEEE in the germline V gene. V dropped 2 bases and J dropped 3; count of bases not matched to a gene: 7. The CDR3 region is CASSLGGQESYEQYV. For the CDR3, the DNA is TGTGCCAGCAGCTTAGGGGGACAGGAAAGCTACGAGCAGTACGTC.

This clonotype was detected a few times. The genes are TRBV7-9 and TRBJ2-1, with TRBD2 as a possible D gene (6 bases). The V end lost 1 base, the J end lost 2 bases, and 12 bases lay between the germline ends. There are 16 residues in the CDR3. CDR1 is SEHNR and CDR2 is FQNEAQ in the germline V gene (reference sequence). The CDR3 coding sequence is TGTGCCAGCAGCTTAGATCCGGGAGAGCCCTACAATGAGCAGTTCTTC. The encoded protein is CASSLDPGEPYNEQFF.

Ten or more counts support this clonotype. CDR3: CASSFEGALGNTIYF. DNA for the CDR3: TGTGCCAGCAGCTTTGAGGGGGCGCTGGGAAACACCATATATTTT. This sequence joins TRBV7-2 and TRBJ1-3; 7 bases are shared with TRBD1. The germline V gene has CDR1 SGHTA and CDR2 FQGNSA. CDR3 size: 15 residues. Trimming cost V 3 bases and J 4 bases; bases outside gene matches: 6.

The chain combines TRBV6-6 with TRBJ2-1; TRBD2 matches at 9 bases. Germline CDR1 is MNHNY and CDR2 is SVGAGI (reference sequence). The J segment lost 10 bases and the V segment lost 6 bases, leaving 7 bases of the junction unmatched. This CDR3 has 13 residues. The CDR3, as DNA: TGTGCCAGCAGCGCCGCGCGGGGGGGGGAGCAGTTCTTC. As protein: CASSAARGGEQFF.

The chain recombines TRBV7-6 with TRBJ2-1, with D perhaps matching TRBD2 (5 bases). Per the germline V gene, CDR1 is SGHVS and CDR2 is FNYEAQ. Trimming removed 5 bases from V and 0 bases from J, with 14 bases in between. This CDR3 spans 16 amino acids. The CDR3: CASSQRTFSSYNEQFF. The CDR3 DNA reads TGTGCCAGCAGCCAGCGGACGTTTAGCTCCTACAATGAGCAGTTCTTC.

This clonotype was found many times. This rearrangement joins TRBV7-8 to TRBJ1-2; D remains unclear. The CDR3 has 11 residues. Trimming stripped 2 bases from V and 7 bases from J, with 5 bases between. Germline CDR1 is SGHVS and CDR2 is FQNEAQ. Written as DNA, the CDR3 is TGTGCCAGCAGCTTATCAGGTGGCTACACCTTC. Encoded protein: CASSLSGGYTF. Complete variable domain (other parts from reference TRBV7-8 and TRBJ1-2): GAGVSQSPRYKVAKRGQDVALRCDPISGHVSLFWYQQALGQGPEFLTYFQNEAQLDKSGLPSDRFFAERPEGSVSTLKIQRTQQEDSAVYLCASSLSGGYTFGSGTRLTVV.

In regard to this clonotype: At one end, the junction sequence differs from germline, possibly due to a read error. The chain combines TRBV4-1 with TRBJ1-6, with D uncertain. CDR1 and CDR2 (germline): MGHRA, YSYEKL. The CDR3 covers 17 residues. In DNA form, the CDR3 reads TGCGCCAGCAGCCAAGGCGGGCAGGTCAACTATAAATCACCCCTCCACTTT. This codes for CASSQGGQVNYKSPLHF.

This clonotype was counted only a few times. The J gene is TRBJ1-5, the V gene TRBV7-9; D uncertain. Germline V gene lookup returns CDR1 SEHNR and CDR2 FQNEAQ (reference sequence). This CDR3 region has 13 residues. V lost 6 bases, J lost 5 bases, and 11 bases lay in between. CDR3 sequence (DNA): TGTGCCAGCAGACGATCGCAGGATCAGCCCCAGCATTTT. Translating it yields CASRRSQDQPQHF. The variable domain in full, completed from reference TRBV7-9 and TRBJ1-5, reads DTGVSQNPRHKITKRGQNVTFRCDPISEHNRLYWYRQTLGQGPEFLTYFQNEAQLEKSRLLSDRFSAERPKGSFSTLEIQRTEQGDSAMYLCASRRSQDQPQHFGDGTRLSIL.

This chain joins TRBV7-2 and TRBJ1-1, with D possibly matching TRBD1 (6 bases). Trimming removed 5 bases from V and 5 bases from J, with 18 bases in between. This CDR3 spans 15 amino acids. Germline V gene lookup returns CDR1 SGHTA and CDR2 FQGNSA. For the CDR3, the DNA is TGTGCCAGCAGCCTAGGGGGGGGGGCAGGGACTGAAGCTTTCTTT. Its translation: CASSLGGGAGTEAFF.

CDR3 coding DNA: TGTGCCAGCATAGGGCCAGGGAGCAATCAGCCCCAGCATTTT. Encoded protein: CASIGPGSNQPQHF. V and J are TRBV6-1 and TRBJ1-5; D possibly corresponds to TRBD1 (5 bases). The length of the CDR3 is 14 residues. V was clipped by 7 bases and J by 1 base, with 11 bases between them. Germline CDR1 and CDR2: MNHNS and SASEGT.

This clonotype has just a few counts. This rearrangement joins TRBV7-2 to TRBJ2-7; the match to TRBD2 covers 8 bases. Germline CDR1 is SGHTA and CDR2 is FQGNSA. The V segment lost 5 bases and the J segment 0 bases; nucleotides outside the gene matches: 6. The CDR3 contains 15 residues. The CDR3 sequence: CASSLQAGGSYEQYF. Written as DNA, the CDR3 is TGTGCCAGCAGCCTTCAGGCGGGGGGCTCCTACGAGCAGTACTTC.

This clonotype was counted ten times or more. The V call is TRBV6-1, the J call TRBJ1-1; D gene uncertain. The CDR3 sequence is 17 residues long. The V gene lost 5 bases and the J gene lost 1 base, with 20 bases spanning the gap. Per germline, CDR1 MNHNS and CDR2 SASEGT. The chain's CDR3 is CASSQPFFNTGNTEAFF. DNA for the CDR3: TGTGCCAGCAGTCAGCCTTTCTTCAATACGGGGAACACTGAAGCTTTCTTT.

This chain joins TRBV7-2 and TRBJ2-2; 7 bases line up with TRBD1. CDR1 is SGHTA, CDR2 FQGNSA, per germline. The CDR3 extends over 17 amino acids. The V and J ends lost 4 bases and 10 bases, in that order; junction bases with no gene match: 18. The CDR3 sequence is CASSSRDSPYLGEELFF. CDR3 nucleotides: TGTGCCAGCAGCTCTAGGGACAGCCCTTATCTGGGCGAGGAGCTGTTTTTT.

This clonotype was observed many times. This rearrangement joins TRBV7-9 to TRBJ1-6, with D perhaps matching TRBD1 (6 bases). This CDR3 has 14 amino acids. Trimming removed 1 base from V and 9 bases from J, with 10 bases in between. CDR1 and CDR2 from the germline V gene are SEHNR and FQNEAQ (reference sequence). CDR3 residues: CASSLEGGGSPLHF. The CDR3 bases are TGTGCCAGCAGCTTAGAGGGGGGGGGTTCACCCCTCCACTTT.

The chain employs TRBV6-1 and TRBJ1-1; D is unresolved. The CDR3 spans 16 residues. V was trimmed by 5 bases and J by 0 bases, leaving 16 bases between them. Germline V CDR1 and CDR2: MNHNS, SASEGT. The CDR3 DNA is TGTGCCAGCAGTCCTGGACGAGATATAATGAACACTGAAGCTTTCTTT. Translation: CASSPGRDIMNTEAFF.

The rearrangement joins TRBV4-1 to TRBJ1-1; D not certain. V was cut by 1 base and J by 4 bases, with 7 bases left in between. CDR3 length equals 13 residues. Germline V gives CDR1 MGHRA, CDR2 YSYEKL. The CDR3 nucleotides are TGCGCCAGCAGCCAAGCCCGGGCCACTGAAGCTTTCTTT. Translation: CASSQARATEAFF.